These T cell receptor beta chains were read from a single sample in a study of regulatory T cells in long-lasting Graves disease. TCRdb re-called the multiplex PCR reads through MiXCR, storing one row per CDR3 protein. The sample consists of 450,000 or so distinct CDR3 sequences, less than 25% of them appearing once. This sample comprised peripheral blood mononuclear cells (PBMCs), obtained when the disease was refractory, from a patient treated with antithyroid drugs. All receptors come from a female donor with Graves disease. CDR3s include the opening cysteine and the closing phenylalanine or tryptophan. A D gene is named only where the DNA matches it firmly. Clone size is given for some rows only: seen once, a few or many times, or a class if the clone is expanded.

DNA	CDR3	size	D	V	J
TGTGCCATCAGTGATACTCCGGGGACACCTAATTACGAGCAGTACTTC	CAISDTPGTPNYEQYF	few	.	TRBV10-3	TRBJ2-7
TGTGCCAGCAGTTTATCGTGGGGTACCGGGGAACTGTGTTTT	CASSLSWGTGELCF	.	.	TRBV27	TRBJ2-2
TGTGCCAGCAGTGCCGCGACAGGGATCCAAGAGACCCAGTACTTC	CASSAATGIQETQYF	many	TRBD1	TRBV12-3/TRBV12-4	TRBJ2-5
TGTGCCAGCAGGAGAGCGGGACAGGGGACAAGCAATCAGCCCCAGCATTTT	CASRRAGQGTSNQPQHF	.	TRBD1	TRBV9	TRBJ1-5
TGTGCCAGCAGCTTAGTAAAAGGACTAGCGGGAGTTATAGTTGCCGGGGAGCTGTTTTTT	CASSLVKGLAGVIVAGELFF	few	TRBD2	TRBV7-2	TRBJ2-2
TGCAGTGAGGGCCCGTGGGGACCCCTTTCAAATCAGCCCCAGCATTTT	CSEGPWGPLSNQPQHF	once	.	TRBV20-1	TRBJ1-5
TGTGCCAGCAGCTCGCGACAGAACACTGAAGCTTTCTTT	CASSSRQNTEAFF	many	.	TRBV7-9	TRBJ1-1
TGTGCCATCAGCAATACAGGGTTCGAGACCCAGTACTTC	CAISNTGFETQYF	many	.	TRBV10-3	TRBJ2-5
TGTGCCAGCAGGGGTTCCTATAATTCACCCCTCCACTTT	CASRGSYNSPLHF	few	.	TRBV6-1	TRBJ1-6
TGTGCCAGCAGCGTAGGTCCTAGCGGGAGGGCCTTGGGGGTACAAGATACGCAGTATTTT	CASSVGPSGRALGVQDTQYF	few	TRBD2	TRBV9	TRBJ2-3
TGCCTAGTCGCTAGCGGAGCTTACGAGCAGTACTTC	CLVASGAYEQYF	.	TRBD2	TRBV28	TRBJ2-7
TGCGCCAGCAGCCAAGATTCCGGCAGGGTTGGGAGGTTTTTT	CASSQDSGRVGRFF	.	.	TRBV4-1	TRBJ1-4
TGTGCCAGCGGTACTAGTGTTCGTACTGAAGCTTTCTTT	CASGTSVRTEAFF	many	.	TRBV6-1	TRBJ1-1
TGTGCCAGCAGTTTAGGGACAGACAAACCCGCAGATACGCAGTATTTT	CASSLGTDKPADTQYF	few	.	TRBV12-3/TRBV12-4	TRBJ2-3
TGTGCCAGCCGAGCCAGCGGGTCTAGCACAGATACGCAGTATTTT	CASRASGSSTDTQYF	few	.	TRBV2	TRBJ2-3
TGTGCCACCACGACTAGCGGCAGATCCTACGAGCAGTACTTC	CATTTSGRSYEQYF	.	TRBD2	TRBV5-4	TRBJ2-7
TGTGCCAGTACCGGGACAGGGGGCGGGGAGACCCAGTACTTC	CASTGTGGGETQYF	few	TRBD1	TRBV12-3/TRBV12-4	TRBJ2-5
TGTGCCAGCAGCCCCTCAGGCCCCCCGCCAGATACGCAGTATTTT	CASSPSGPPPDTQYF	few	.	TRBV6-1	TRBJ2-3
TGTGCCAGCAGCGTAGGCTACAGGGACCAAGAGACCCAGTACTTC	CASSVGYRDQETQYF	many	.	TRBV9	TRBJ2-5
TGCAGTACCCGACGGTACAATCAGCCCCAGCATTTT	CSTRRYNQPQHF	.	.	TRBV20-1	TRBJ1-5
TGTGTGTTGAAAAGGGGGCTGGGAGCTGAAGCTTTCTTT	CVLKRGLGAEAFF	.	TRBD1	TRBV7-9	TRBJ1-1
TGTGCCAGCAGCCAAGACCCAGCCGCGGGGGAGACCCAGTACTTC	CASSQDPAAGETQYF	.	.	TRBV4-2	TRBJ2-5
TGTGCCAGCAGTATAGTGACAGATACGCAGTATTTT	CASSIVTDTQYF	few	.	TRBV12-3/TRBV12-4	TRBJ2-3
TGTGCCAGCAGTTTAAAGCCCCGTCAGGTCGAGCAGTACTTC	CASSLKPRQVEQYF	many	.	TRBV28	TRBJ2-7
TGTGCCAGCAGCCCCCTCGCCTTGAACACTGAAGCTTTCTTT	CASSPLALNTEAFF	.	.	TRBV3-1	TRBJ1-1
TGCGCCAGCAGCTACCGGACTGTTGCGGATGGCTACACCTTC	CASSYRTVADGYTF	few	.	TRBV5-1	TRBJ1-2
TGTGCCAGCAGCCCCCGGGGTGATCAGGGCGACCCCTACGAGCAGTACTTC	CASSPRGDQGDPYEQYF	.	.	TRBV7-9	TRBJ2-7
TGTGCCAGCAGCTTAGACAGGGCGCTGGGGGAGCAGTACTTC	CASSLDRALGEQYF	few	.	TRBV7-4	TRBJ2-7
TGTGCCAGCAGCTTGGATAGGGGGGTTCACACTGAAGCTTTCTTT	CASSLDRGVHTEAFF	many	.	TRBV5-6	TRBJ1-1
TGTGCCAGCAAAGGGGGCATTGATTCACCCCTCCACTTT	CASKGGIDSPLHF	few	TRBD1	TRBV6-1	TRBJ1-6
TGCAGTCCGAGAGATGGGGTTTCTGGAGAACTGTTTTTT	CSPRDGVSGELFF	.	.	TRBV20-1	TRBJ1-4
TGTGCCAGCAGTTTGTGGGACTTCGATAGCCACACACAAGAGACCCAGTACTTC	CASSLWDFDSHTQETQYF	many	.	TRBV12-3/TRBV12-4	TRBJ2-5
TGTGCCAGCAGTTACGACTCGAAAGGGTCAGAGTATGGCTACACCTTC	CASSYDSKGSEYGYTF	few	.	TRBV6-9	TRBJ1-2
TGTGCCAGCAGTTTTAACAGGGGCGGCTATGGCTACACCTTC	CASSFNRGGYGYTF	many	TRBD1	TRBV6-5	TRBJ1-2
TGCAGCGCTGGCAAGTACAATGAGCAGTTCTTC	CSAGKYNEQFF	many	.	TRBV29-1	TRBJ2-1
TGTGCCAGCAGCGAAAGGGGCGGGGGCTACACCTTC	CASSERGGGYTF	many	.	TRBV6-2/TRBV6-3	TRBJ1-2
TGTGCCAGCAGCTCTTATGGGGGACAAGAGACCCAGTACTTC	CASSSYGGQETQYF	many	.	TRBV5-6	TRBJ2-5
TGTGCCAGCAGCTCAACGCCTTGGACACTGGGTACTAACTATGGCTACACCTTC	CASSSTPWTLGTNYGYTF	few	.	TRBV7-2	TRBJ1-2
TGTGCCAGCAGCTGGCTAAGACAACTAAACAACTATAGCTACACCTTC	CASSWLRQLNNYSYTF	.	.	TRBV28	TRBJ1-2
TGTGCCAGCAGCTTAGCACGGATTAGCGGTGCTAAAGAGACCCAGTACTTC	CASSLARISGAKETQYF	few	.	TRBV11-2	TRBJ2-5